The 8 T cell receptor beta chains below all came from one sample that was sequenced in a study of cytomegalovirus exposure and HLA in healthy donors. PCR amplification relied on 60 Vbeta primers (plus 13 Jbeta primers). This table comes from immunoSEQ multiplex PCR, and its TCRdb copy is limited to in-frame clones, with some not included. The sample holds 130,000 to 150,000 clones, more than 75% seen once. The sequencing input was PBMCs. The origin of the receptors is a man aged 18 to 30 in good health and CMV-seronegative.

The gene calls are TRBV25-1 and TRBJ1-2, with 9 bases that match TRBD1. Trimming took 3 bases from V and 9 from J; bases not matched to a gene: 11. This CDR3 spans 15 amino acids. Germline lookup yields CDR1 MGHDK and CDR2 SYGVNS. CDR3 nucleotides: TGTGCCAGCAGTGATTCCGGACAGGGGAAGAGACGCTACACCTTC. Protein product: CASSDSGQGKRRYTF.

A single count supports this clone. This rearrangement joins TRBV5-6 to TRBJ2-6; 7 nucleotides align to TRBD1. V lost 5 bases, J lost 0 bases, and 14 bases stayed unmatched. Germline-derived CDR1 and CDR2 are SGHDT and YYEEEE. This CDR3 is built from 19 residues. CDR3 region: CASSGTSGTEYSGANVLTF. CDR3 in DNA: TGTGCCAGCAGTGGTACCTCCGGGACAGAGTACTCTGGGGCCAACGTCCTGACTTTC. The full variable domain, with the rest looked up from reference TRBV5-6 and TRBJ2-6, is DAGVTQSPTHLIKTRGQQVTLRCSPKSGHDTVSWYQQALGQGPQFIFQYYEEEERQRGNFPDRFSGHQFPNYSSELNVNALLLGDSALYLCASSGTSGTEYSGANVLTFGAGSRLTVL.

This rearrangement joins TRBV11-2 to TRBJ2-5, with D tentatively TRBD1 (5 bases). V was cut by 5 bases and J by 4 bases, with 20 bases left in between. CDR3 length: 16 residues. Per the germline V gene, CDR1 is SGHAT and CDR2 is FQNNGV. CDR3 residues: CASSRKGREVVETQYF. The CDR3 DNA reads TGTGCCAGCAGCCGAAAGGGCAGGGAAGTTGTAGAGACCCAGTACTTC.

V and J are TRBV28 and TRBJ1-1; 7 bases are a match to TRBD1. The ends lost 2 bases at V and 1 base at J; junction bases unmatched: 4. CDR3 length: 15 residues. Germline CDR1 and CDR2: MDHEN and SYDVKM. CDR3 in DNA: TGTGCCAGCAGTTTACAGGGGGTGGCGAACACTGAAGCTTTCTTT. Protein product: CASSLQGVANTEAFF. Together with reference TRBV28 and TRBJ1-1, the CDR3 gives the full variable domain: DVKVTQSSRYLVKRTGEKVFLECVQDMDHENMFWYRQDPGLGLRLIYFSYDVKMKEKGDIPEGYSVSREKKERFSLILESASTNQTSMYLCASSLQGVANTEAFFGQGTRLTVV.

This clone was detected once. The chain recombines TRBV2 with TRBJ1-2; 9 bases line up with TRBD1. CDR3 size: 15 residues. Looked up from germline, CDR1 is SNHLY and CDR2 is FYNNEI. V shed 9 bases, J shed 2 bases, and the junction held 10 bases outside the gene matches. The chain's CDR3 is CARWDRAHINYGYTF. The CDR3 coding sequence is TGTGCCAGATGGGACAGGGCCCATATAAACTATGGCTACACCTTC.

This clone was detected a few times. V and J are TRBV19 and TRBJ2-7, with 14 positions matching TRBD2. The ends lost 10 bases at V and 4 bases at J; junction bases unmatched: 3. The CDR3 consists of 13 residues. Germline V lookup: CDR1 LNHDA, CDR2 SQIVND (reference sequence). CDR3 in DNA: TGTGCCACGGGGACTAGCGGGAGTTACGAGCAGTACTTC. It is translated as CATGTSGSYEQYF. The whole variable domain, remainder taken from reference TRBV19 and TRBJ2-7, is DGGITQSPKYLFRKEGQNVTLSCEQNLNHDAMYWYRQDPGQGLRLIYYSQIVNDFQKGDIAEGYSVSREKKESFPLTVTSAQKNPTAFYLCATGTSGSYEQYFGPGTRLTVT.

The chain joins TRBV11-2 to TRBJ2-2, with 9 bases fitting TRBD2. V lost 5 bases and J lost 7; bases outside the gene matches: 14. The CDR3 is 17 residues long. Germline V lookup: CDR1 SGHAT, CDR2 FQNNGV. The CDR3: CASSPRVAGDHLGELFF. DNA for the CDR3: TGTGCCAGCAGCCCCCGGGTAGCGGGAGATCATCTCGGGGAGCTGTTTTTT.

A word on this clone: The germline gene is not matched at one end of the junction; a read error may be the cause. Distinct nucleotide sequences in the sample also encode this CDR3. The J gene is TRBJ1-4, the V gene TRBV5-6; 8 bases map to TRBD1. Germline V gene lookup returns CDR1 SGHDT and CDR2 YYEEEE. The CDR3 totals 17 residues. CDR3 DNA: TGTGCCAGCAGCAATGGCGGCCAGGGGGCTGCTAATGAAAAACTGTTCTTT. Encoded protein: CASSNGGQGAANEKLFF. Using reference TRBV5-6 and TRBJ1-4 for the parts outside the CDR3, the full variable domain is DAGVTQSPTHLIKTRGQQVTLRCSPKSGHDTVSWYQQALGQGPQFIFQYYEEEERQRGNFPDRFSGHQFPNYSSELNVNALLLGDSALYLCASSNGGQGAANEKLFFGSGTQLSVL.